One and the same sample provided the 10 T cell receptor beta chains below, sequenced in a study of vaccination effects on CD4 cells after COVID-19. Antigen-specific CD4+ T cells expanded by the ViraFEST assay with viral peptide pools were then sequenced. The culture ran for 10 days, and then CD4+ T cells were isolated. Neither prior SARS-CoV-2 infection nor positive nucleocapsid antibodies were present in the vaccine recipients. Their antigens remain unidentified. The assay was immunoSEQ multiplex PCR, and TCRdb's table has in-frame clones only and misses some. The sample carries 41,000 or so clones, 55% to 75% recorded once. Specimen: CD4+ T cells from PBMCs cultured with HCoV-OC43 spike peptides, collected before COVID-19 vaccination. Subset of the sample: HCoV-OC43 spike overlapping peptide pool stimulation. The receptors shown here come from a human donor who received a COVID-19 vaccine.

This rearrangement joins TRBV19 to TRBJ1-2; no definite D call. The CDR3 length is 11 residues. Deletions cut 2 bases from V and 6 bases from J, with 4 bases between. Germline CDR1 LNHDA, CDR2 SQIVND (reference sequence). The CDR3 sequence is CASSIRDGYTF. The CDR3 region has the DNA TGTGCCAGTAGTATAAGGGATGGCTACACCTTC.

Remarks on this clone: At one boundary the junction diverges from the germline segment, which might be a read error. J is TRBJ1-2 and V is TRBV12-5; no firm D call. This CDR3 is built from 9 residues. Germline CDR1 reads LGHNT; CDR2 reads FRNRAP. Here the CDR3 DNA reads TGTGCTAGTGGTTTGCCTCTTACTTTC. It encodes CASGLPLTF. The entire variable domain, with the rest obtained from reference TRBV12-5 and TRBJ1-2, is as follows: DARVTQTPRHKVTEMGQEVTMRCQPILGHNTVFWYRQTMMQGLELLAYFRNRAPLDDSGMPKDRFSAEMPDATLATLKIQPSEPRDSAVYFCASGLPLTFGSGTRLTVV.

The chain has TRBV6-2 or TRBV6-3 and TRBJ1-5, with 8 bases lining up with TRBD1. CDR3 length equals 18 residues. The V and J ends lost 4 bases and 7 bases, in that order; junction bases with no gene match: 18. CDR1 is MNHEY, CDR2 SVGEGT, per germline. In DNA form, the CDR3 reads TGTGCCAGCAGTTCGAGAATCAGGGGGCGCGAAGTCCGGCAGCCCCAGCATTTT. It is translated as CASSSRIRGREVRQPQHF.

This sequence joins TRBV2 and TRBJ1-5, with D perhaps matching TRBD1 (5 bases). Germline V gene lookup returns CDR1 SNHLY and CDR2 FYNNEI. The CDR3 is 13 residues long. V was shortened by 6 bases and J by 8 bases, with 14 bases between the two germline ends. For the CDR3, the DNA is TGTGCCAGCAGGGGGGGGGTCGGGGAGCCCCAGCATTTT. Translation gives CASRGGVGEPQHF.

The chain employs TRBV7-2 and TRBJ1-1; TRBD1 matches 7 bases. Trimming took 4 bases from V and 9 from J; bases not matched to a gene: 14. CDR1 is SGHTA and CDR2 is FQGNSA in the germline V gene. This CDR3 region has 15 residues. In DNA, the CDR3 is TGTGCCAGCAGCTCCCTCGGACAGGTAGTTACTCAAGCTTTCTTT. Protein sequence: CASSSLGQVVTQAFF.

This CDR3 is CASSFLTGNNSPLHF. The CDR3 DNA is TGTGCCAGCAGCTTTCTGACAGGGAATAATTCACCCCTCCACTTT. V usage is TRBV28 and J usage is TRBJ1-6; 7 bases line up with TRBD1. V gave up 6 bases and J gave up 5 bases; unmatched junction bases: 7. The CDR3 runs to 15 residues. The germline V gene encodes CDR1 MDHEN and CDR2 SYDVKM. The full variable domain, its missing parts supplied by reference TRBV28 and TRBJ1-6, is DVKVTQSSRYLVKRTGEKVFLECVQDMDHENMFWYRQDPGLGLRLIYFSYDVKMKEKGDIPEGYSVSREKKERFSLILESASTNQTSMYLCASSFLTGNNSPLHFGNGTRLTVT.

The rearrangement links TRBV9 to TRBJ2-1, with 10 nucleotides matching TRBD2. Trimming at V came to 4 bases and at J to 5 bases, leaving 12 bases not matched to a gene. The CDR3 sequence is 17 residues long. CDR1 and CDR2 (germline): SGDLS, YYNGEE. CDR3 region: CASSPRVLAGPDNEQFF. The CDR3 DNA sequence: TGTGCCAGCAGCCCCAGGGTACTAGCGGGGCCCGACAATGAGCAGTTCTTC.

This clone was counted between two and nine times. The DNA of the CDR3 is TGTGCCAGCAGTGAACCAAACGGGACTAGGCCAGCAGATACGCAGTATTTT. Its protein product is CASSEPNGTRPADTQYF. The V and J genes are TRBV6-1 and TRBJ2-3; TRBD2 aligns across 8 bases. Germline CDR1 and CDR2: MNHNS and SASEGT. Trimming removed 2 bases from V and 4 bases from J; junction bases left unmatched: 11. The CDR3 sequence is 17 residues long.

In this sample, this clone turned up a few times. The CDR3 is CASSEGEGKLFF. The CDR3 nucleotides read TGTGCCAGCAGTGAAGGGGAAGGAAAACTGTTTTTT. This rearrangement joins TRBV2 to TRBJ1-4; D is ambiguous. CDR3 length: 12 residues. Germline CDR1 and CDR2: SNHLY and FYNNEI. The ends were cut back, 1 base at V and 10 bases at J, with 7 bases in the middle.

This rearrangement joins TRBV5-1 to TRBJ2-1; TRBD2 matches at 10 bases. Trimming at V came to 4 bases and at J to 6 bases, leaving 4 bases not matched to a gene. The CDR3 has 14 residues. The germline V gene has CDR1 SGHRS and CDR2 YFSETQ. CDR3 in amino acids: CASSLRTSGNEQFF. In DNA, the CDR3 is TGCGCCAGCAGCCTCAGGACTAGCGGCAATGAGCAGTTCTTC.